The 8 T cell receptor beta chains presented below share a single source sample, sequenced in a study of blood T cell repertoires in COVID-19. Sequenced by immunoSEQ multiplex PCR; TCRdb stores in-frame clones only, minus some. This sample has 200,000 to 250,000 clones, with over 65% found just once. The sequenced sample consisted of PBMCs or T cells enriched from blood (not recorded which). The receptors were sampled from a woman aged 55-70 years who had recovered from COVID-19.

V gene TRBV3-1 (or the pseudogene TRBV3-2) combines with J gene TRBJ1-2; TRBD1 is a possible D gene (6 bases). Per the germline V gene, CDR1 is LGHDT and CDR2 is YNNKEL (reference sequence). Trimming cost V 0 bases and J 7 bases, with 15 bases left between them. There are 15 residues in the CDR3. CDR3 region: CASSQEVAGESGYTF. The CDR3 nucleotides are TGTGCCAGCAGCCAAGAGGTAGCAGGGGAAAGTGGCTACACCTTC.

J is TRBJ1-1 and V is TRBV5-8; possibly TRBD1 for D (6 bases). The germline V gene encodes CDR1 SGHTS and CDR2 YDEGEE. V was trimmed by 1 base and J by 7 bases, leaving 14 bases between them. The CDR3 covers 14 residues. The CDR3 DNA follows: TGTGCCAGCAGCTTGTTTGAGGGGGTGGGTGAAGCTTTCTTT. Amino acids: CASSLFEGVGEAFF. Full variable domain (remainder filled in from reference TRBV5-8 and TRBJ1-1): EAGVTQSPTHLIKTRGQQATLRCSPISGHTSVYWYQQALGLGLQFLLWYDEGEERNRGNFPPRFSGRQFPNYSSELNVNALELEDSALYLCASSLFEGVGEAFFGQGTRLTVV.

This clone was seen once. The chain joins TRBV21-1 to TRBJ1-2. TRBV21-1 has pseudogene status. The length of the CDR3 is 11 residues. CDR3 in amino acids: CASSKFYGDSF. Written as DNA, the CDR3 is TGTGCCAGCAGCAAATTTTACGGCGACTCCTTC.

This chain uses TRBV27 with TRBJ1-6; 8 positions match TRBD1. In germline, CDR1 is MNHEY, CDR2 SMNVEV (reference sequence). The V gene end was trimmed by 5 bases and the J gene end by 5 bases; junction bases not matched to a gene: 5. The CDR3 totals 15 residues. The CDR3 loop reads CASSMSDRDNSPLHF. The CDR3, as DNA: TGTGCCAGCAGTATGTCGGACAGGGATAATTCACCCCTCCACTTT.

As concerns this clone: The sample holds other DNA sequences that translate to the same CDR3. This rearrangement joins TRBV12-3 or TRBV12-4 to TRBJ1-5; the D is unclear. CDR3 length: 12 residues. V lost 5 bases, J lost 4 bases, and 6 bases lay in between. CDR3 DNA sequence: TGTGCCAGCAGTCTATATAATCAGCCCCAGCATTTT. It translates to CASSLYNQPQHF.

This sequence joins TRBV7-2 and TRBJ1-3, with D perhaps TRBD1 (5 bases). The CDR3 totals 14 residues. Trimming stripped 5 bases from V and 2 bases from J, with 10 bases between. Germline V lookup: CDR1 SGHTA, CDR2 FQGNSA. The DNA for the CDR3 is TGTGCCAGCAGCGCAGGGAGGGCTGGAAACACCATATATTTT. As protein: CASSAGRAGNTIYF.

This clone was observed a few times. The chain is built from TRBV12-5 and TRBJ1-4, with a tentative D call TRBD1 (6 bases). CDR3 length equals 13 residues. The V gene's germline CDR1 is LGHNT and CDR2 FRNRAP. Trimming took 5 bases from V and 13 from J, leaving 17 bases between them. The CDR3 protein is CASGPSSGAGLFF. The CDR3 DNA reads as TGTGCTAGTGGTCCCTCTTCAGGGGCAGGACTGTTTTTT.

The chain employs TRBV13 and TRBJ1-3; 10 bases map to TRBD1. Germline V CDR1 and CDR2: PRHDT, FYEKMQ (reference sequence). Trimming at V came to 4 bases and at J to 3 bases, leaving 15 bases not matched to a gene. The CDR3 contains 19 residues. Here the CDR3 DNA reads TGTGCCAGCAGCTATCGGGCTTCGACAGGGGGCGCATATGGAAACACCATATATTTT. Protein sequence: CASSYRASTGGAYGNTIYF. Together with reference TRBV13 and TRBJ1-3, the CDR3 gives the full variable domain: AAGVIQSPRHLIKEKRETATLKCYPIPRHDTVYWYQQGPGQDPQFLISFYEKMQSDKGSIPDRFSAQQFSDYHSELNMSSLELGDSALYFCASSYRASTGGAYGNTIYFGEGSWLTVV.